The 25 T cell receptor beta chains below come from one sample, sequenced in a study of T cell responses to AZD1222 COVID-19 vaccine. Here immunoSEQ multiplex PCR was the method, and the copy in TCRdb shows in-frame clones only, minus some. The sample carries 110,000 or so clones, about nine tenths recorded once. This specimen consisted of peripheral blood, obtained 28 days after the second AZD1222 dose. These receptors were collected from an adult who received the AZD1222 COVID-19 vaccine.

This clone showed up just once. Other DNA sequences from this sample encode an identical CDR3 as well. V and J are TRBV18 and TRBJ1-5; no clear D. Trimming removed 3 bases from V and 4 bases from J, with 7 bases in between. CDR3 length: 13 amino acids. Germline CDR1 is KGHSH and CDR2 is LQKENI. The CDR3 here is CASSPGENQPQHF. The DNA of the CDR3 is TGTGCCAGCTCACCGGGCGAGAATCAGCCCCAGCATTTT.

The chain joins TRBV6-1 to TRBJ1-2, with D maybe TRBD1 (5 bases). Germline assignment: CDR1 MNHNS and CDR2 SASEGT. V lost 1 base to trimming and J lost 4 bases, with 10 bases between them. CDR3 length: 14 residues. CDR3 loop: CASSEEATVYGYTF. CDR3 in DNA: TGTGCCAGCAGTGAAGAAGCGACAGTCTATGGCTACACCTTC.

This clone was seen a single time. The J gene is TRBJ1-2, the V gene TRBV4-1; a weak D match, TRBD1 (5 bases). Germline CDR1 MGHRA, CDR2 YSYEKL. The CDR3 contains 19 residues. V was clipped by 0 bases and J by 4 bases, with 24 bases between them. The CDR3 nucleotides are TGCGCCAGCAGCCAAGAATCTTCTATTAGGGGAGGGGATTTCTATGGCTACACCTTC. Translated: CASSQESSIRGGDFYGYTF.

Regarding this clone: One junction end does not reproduce the germline sequence, and a read error may be involved. The CDR3 nucleotides read TGCAGTGCTAGAGGAGGGAGAGAGGGGGCCTTT. It translates to CSARGGREGAF. The chain couples TRBV20-1 to TRBJ1-1; the match to TRBD1 covers 7 bases. The germline V gene encodes CDR1 DFQATT and CDR2 SNEGSKA (reference sequence). There are 11 residues in the CDR3.

There are many counts of this clone. This rearrangement joins TRBV2 to TRBJ1-5, with 9 bases fitting TRBD1. This CDR3 is 16 amino acids long. Germline lookup yields CDR1 SNHLY and CDR2 FYNNEI. After removal of 5 bases from V and 1 base from J, the junction contained 6 bases not matched to a gene. The CDR3 sequence: CASSLDRGISNQPQHF. In DNA, the CDR3 is TGTGCCAGCAGTTTGGACAGGGGAATCAGCAATCAGCCCCAGCATTTT.

This CDR3 reads CSVVRGVGPKETQYF. Written as DNA, the CDR3 is TGCAGCGTTGTAAGGGGCGTGGGGCCGAAAGAGACCCAGTACTTC. V is TRBV29-1 and J is TRBJ2-5, with a tentative D call TRBD1 (5 bases). The V end was cut by 4 bases, the J end by 3 bases, with 18 bases between. CDR3 length: 15 residues. From germline, CDR1 is SQVTM and CDR2 ANQGSEA.

This clone was recorded a few times. The rearrangement joins TRBV5-1 to TRBJ2-2, with 7 nucleotides matching TRBD1. With V trimmed by 3 bases and J by 1 base, 3 bases remained unmatched. CDR3 length equals 15 residues. Per the germline V gene, CDR1 is SGHRS and CDR2 is YFSETQ. This CDR3 reads CASSSNRGNTGELFF. The CDR3 nucleotides read TGCGCCAGCAGCTCCAACAGGGGGAACACCGGGGAGCTGTTTTTT.

V gene TRBV29-1 combines with J gene TRBJ1-2; D not resolved. This CDR3 contains 13 residues. V lost 5 bases, J lost 0 bases, and 10 bases lay in between. Germline lookup yields CDR1 SQVTM and CDR2 ANQGSEA. The CDR3 protein is CSVPSGTNYGYTF. The CDR3 nucleotides read TGCAGCGTTCCTTCGGGTACTAACTATGGCTACACCTTC.

J is TRBJ2-7 and V is TRBV10-3; 8 nucleotides line up with TRBD2. The CDR3 sequence is 12 residues long. The trim removed 11 bases at V and 5 bases at J, leaving 8 bases unmatched. In germline, CDR1 is ENHRY, CDR2 SYGVKD. CDR3 sequence (DNA): TGTGCCGCCGGGAGGGGCGGCCACGAGCAGTACTTC. Translating gives CAAGRGGHEQYF.

The rearrangement links TRBV4-2 to TRBJ2-3; 8 bases fit TRBD2. This CDR3 is 21 amino acids long. From germline, CDR1 is LGHNA and CDR2 YNFKEQ. V gave up 3 bases and J gave up 2 bases; unmatched junction bases: 22. CDR3 sequence reads: CASSHHPGGLYGGEYTDTQYF. The CDR3 nucleotides read TGTGCCAGCAGCCACCACCCGGGAGGGCTGTACGGCGGGGAGTACACAGATACGCAGTATTTT.

The chain joins TRBV13 to TRBJ1-2; weak D call: TRBD1 (6 bases). The CDR3 has 15 amino acids. V was trimmed by 4 bases and J by 8 bases, leaving 20 bases between them. Germline assignment: CDR1 PRHDT and CDR2 FYEKMQ (reference sequence). The CDR3 coding sequence is TGTGCCAGCAGCTCCCAGCGAGGGGGTCTTTGGGGCTACACCTTC. It is translated as CASSSQRGGLWGYTF.

The chain has TRBV4-1 and TRBJ1-5, with TRBD1 matching over 7 bases. There are 15 residues in the CDR3. The V and J ends lost 4 bases and 0 bases, in that order; junction bases with no gene match: 3. Germline V CDR1 and CDR2: MGHRA, YSYEKL. The CDR3 loop is CASSLTGLSNQPQHF. CDR3 DNA sequence: TGCGCCAGCAGCCTGACAGGGCTTAGCAATCAGCCCCAGCATTTT.

This clone was observed a few times. The chain joins TRBV4-3 to TRBJ1-1; possible D gene TRBD1, 6 bases. V was pared by 0 bases and J by 11 bases, with 22 bases between. CDR3 length: 16 residues. Looked up from germline, CDR1 is LGHNA and CDR2 is YSLEER. The CDR3 region is CASSQESEGGPGEAFF. The CDR3 bases are TGCGCCAGCAGCCAAGAGTCTGAAGGGGGTCCAGGGGAGGCTTTCTTT.

The rearrangement links TRBV7-2 to TRBJ2-5; 7 bases line up with TRBD2. Germline-derived CDR1 and CDR2 are SGHTA and FQGNSA. This CDR3 contains 14 residues. V gave up 2 bases and J gave up 5 bases; unmatched junction bases: 5. As DNA, the CDR3 is TGTGCCAGCAGCTTAAATGGACTAGATGAGACCCAGTACTTC. Protein sequence: CASSLNGLDETQYF.

This clone was recorded a few times. The chain has TRBV9 and TRBJ1-6; D possibly corresponds to TRBD1 (5 bases). The CDR3 spans 15 residues. CDR1 is SGDLS, CDR2 YYNGEE, per germline. Trimming removed 4 bases at V and 9 bases at J, with 17 bases between. The CDR3 sequence: CASSSSLGLGSPLHF. CDR3 coding DNA: TGTGCCAGCAGCTCATCTCTGGGGCTAGGTTCACCCCTCCACTTT.

The chain is built from TRBV7-9 and TRBJ2-3; TRBD2 might be the D (6 bases). The CDR3 length is 15 residues. Per the germline V gene, CDR1 is SEHNR and CDR2 is FQNEAQ (reference sequence). Trimming took 5 bases from V and 3 from J, leaving 15 bases between them. CDR3 bases: TGTGCCAGCAGCCGGGGGACCCGGGCGACAGATACGCAGTATTTT. Translating gives CASSRGTRATDTQYF. Complete variable domain (other parts from reference TRBV7-9 and TRBJ2-3): DTGVSQNPRHKITKRGQNVTFRCDPISEHNRLYWYRQTLGQGPEFLTYFQNEAQLEKSRLLSDRFSAERPKGSFSTLEIQRTEQGDSAMYLCASSRGTRATDTQYFGPGTRLTVL.

The chain links TRBV4-3 to TRBJ2-1; 13 bases align to TRBD2. The CDR3 is made up of 16 amino acids. Germline V gene sequence: CDR1 LGHNA, CDR2 YSLEER. Trimming at V came to 2 bases and at J to 10 bases, leaving 8 bases not matched to a gene. CDR3 sequence: CASSQSGTSGVTEQFF. In DNA form, the CDR3 reads TGCGCCAGCAGCCAATCCGGGACTAGCGGGGTCACGGAGCAGTTCTTC.

The chain joins TRBV19 to TRBJ2-6; D gene ambiguous. Germline V gene lookup returns CDR1 LNHDA and CDR2 SQIVND (reference sequence). V lost 8 bases, J lost 2 bases, and 13 bases lay in between. The CDR3 length is 15 residues. CDR3 DNA: TGTGCCAGTTGGTCGGGCGCGGCTGGGGCCAACGTCCTGACTTTC. Translation: CASWSGAAGANVLTF.

This clone was recorded a few times. CDR3 coding DNA: TGTGCCAGCAGTTACTCGATGGGGGATGGCTACACCTTC. Its translation: CASSYSMGDGYTF. The V and J genes are TRBV6-2 or TRBV6-3 and TRBJ1-2, with a weak D call TRBD1 (5 bases). V lost 0 bases to trimming and J lost 6 bases, with 8 bases between them. CDR1 is MNHEY and CDR2 is SVGEGT in the germline V gene. This CDR3 is built from 13 residues.

The chain joins TRBV9 to TRBJ1-4; no clear D gene. The CDR3 runs 13 residues. The V gene's germline CDR1 is SGDLS and CDR2 YYNGEE. V was trimmed by 3 bases and J by 10 bases, leaving 13 bases between them. CDR3 bases: TGTGCCAGCAGCGAAGGGAGCCCCGGAAAACTGTTTTTT. Its translation is CASSEGSPGKLFF.

This sequence joins TRBV10-3 and TRBJ1-1, with D possibly being TRBD1 (6 bases). Trimming cost V 5 bases and J 1 base, with 8 bases left between them. The CDR3 sequence is 13 residues long. CDR1 is ENHRY and CDR2 is SYGVKD in the germline V gene. CDR3 protein: CAISMDRNTEAFF. DNA of the CDR3: TGTGCCATCAGTATGGACAGGAACACTGAAGCTTTCTTT.

The gene calls are TRBV5-1 and TRBJ1-3; TRBD1 is a possible D gene (5 bases). CDR1 SGHRS and CDR2 YFSETQ come from the germline V gene. The CDR3 totals 15 residues. The germline V and J ends were trimmed by 2 bases and 2 bases, with 11 bases remaining between them. CDR3 sequence (DNA): TGCGCCAGCAGCTTCGGGGTAGGGGCTGGAAACACCATATATTTT. This encodes CASSFGVGAGNTIYF.

The rearrangement links TRBV18 to TRBJ2-5, with TRBD1 matching 7 bases. V shed 6 bases, J shed 0 bases, and the junction held 4 bases outside the gene matches. The germline V gene has CDR1 KGHSH and CDR2 LQKENI. The CDR3 covers 14 residues. The CDR3 here is CASSAGTDQETQYF. The CDR3 DNA reads TGTGCCAGCTCGGCCGGGACAGACCAAGAGACCCAGTACTTC.

This clone has just one count. Compared with germline, one end of the junction differs, possibly owing to a read error. The rearrangement joins TRBV5-6 to TRBJ1-2, with TRBD1 matching over 11 bases. CDR1 SGHDT and CDR2 YYEEEE come from the germline V gene. The CDR3 length is 13 residues. In DNA form, the CDR3 reads TGTGCCAGCAGGTTGGGACAGGGGGGTGGCTACACCTTC. This sequence encodes CASRLGQGGGYTF.

The genes are TRBV5-4 and TRBJ2-7, with TRBD2 matching over 13 bases. This CDR3 region has 17 residues. Germline V gene lookup returns CDR1 SGHNT and CDR2 YYREEE (reference sequence). V was pared by 1 base and J by 1 base, with 5 bases of the junction left unmatched. Here the CDR3 reads CASSLTSGGVMSYEQYF. The CDR3 DNA reads TGTGCCAGCAGCTTGACTAGCGGGGGGGTTATGTCCTACGAGCAGTACTTC. The full variable domain, in which reference TRBV5-4 and TRBJ2-7 provide the parts outside the CDR3, is ETGVTQSPTHLIKTRGQQVTLRCSSQSGHNTVSWYQQALGQGPQFIFQYYREEENGRGNFPPRFSGLQFPNYSSELNVNALELDDSALYLCASSLTSGGVMSYEQYFGPGTRLTVT.